Listed below are T cell receptor beta chains from one sample, sequenced in a study of beta chain features in type 1 diabetes. The method was immunoSEQ multiplex PCR; TCRdb's version includes in-frame clones alone and lacks a portion of them. The sample consists of under 300,000 clones, 25% to 30% of them appearing once. Specimen: central memory CD4+ T cells from blood. These receptors originate from a young man in good health. CDR3s include the opening cysteine and the closing phenylalanine or tryptophan.

j_call: TRBJ1-1
v_call: TRBV18
cdr3_aa: CASSRGSTEAFF

j_call: TRBJ2-7
v_call: TRBV29-1
cdr3_aa: CSVEERTGTYEQYF

j_call: TRBJ2-7
v_call: TRBV6-6
cdr3_aa: CASTPRRDGPEQYF

j_call: TRBJ2-2
v_call: TRBV7-2
cdr3_aa: CAGYRGRTGELFF

j_call: TRBJ2-1
v_call: TRBV9
cdr3_aa: CASSVNIDRGNEQFF

j_call: TRBJ2-7
v_call: TRBV28
cdr3_aa: CASRTGTAYEQYF

j_call: TRBJ2-7
v_call: TRBV29-1
cdr3_aa: CSVPGTLDEQYF

j_call: TRBJ2-7
v_call: TRBV7-2
cdr3_aa: CASSLGVHEQYF

j_call: TRBJ1-1
v_call: TRBV20-1
cdr3_aa: CSAGPAGAAFF

j_call: TRBJ2-6
v_call: TRBV6-6
cdr3_aa: CASSEGARGANVLTF

j_call: TRBJ2-1
v_call: TRBV29-1
cdr3_aa: CSVETLATGTGNEQFF

j_call: TRBJ2-5
v_call: TRBV6-5
cdr3_aa: CASSYTRETQYF

j_call: TRBJ2-1
v_call: TRBV20-1
cdr3_aa: CSAQRGEQFF

j_call: TRBJ2-7
v_call: TRBV11-3
cdr3_aa: CASSLGQSSYEQYF

j_call: TRBJ1-5
v_call: TRBV2
cdr3_aa: CASSEGAKGNQPQHF

j_call: TRBJ1-1
v_call: TRBV5-6
cdr3_aa: CASSWGNTEAFF

j_call: TRBJ2-7
v_call: TRBV7-9
cdr3_aa: CASSKDRGQYF

j_call: TRBJ1-1
v_call: TRBV30
cdr3_aa: CAWRVLSTEAFF

j_call: TRBJ2-2
v_call: TRBV18
cdr3_aa: CASSPKSTGELFF

j_call: TRBJ2-5
v_call: TRBV30
cdr3_aa: CAWSFRTSGGYRQETQYF

j_call: TRBJ2-5
v_call: TRBV29-1
cdr3_aa: CSASQGQETQYF

j_call: TRBJ2-2
v_call: TRBV6-6
cdr3_aa: CASSPQGRRNTGELFF

j_call: TRBJ2-7
v_call: TRBV7-7
cdr3_aa: CASSRGTGSSYEQYF

j_call: TRBJ1-5
v_call: TRBV29-1
cdr3_aa: CSVADRVGQPQHF

j_call: TRBJ2-5
v_call: TRBV2
cdr3_aa: CASKWGQGGETQYF

j_call: TRBJ2-1
v_call: TRBV9
cdr3_aa: CASSARTSGVSYNEQFF

j_call: TRBJ2-1
v_call: TRBV7-7
cdr3_aa: CASSSTSGSSYNEQFF

j_call: TRBJ1-1
v_call: TRBV5-1
cdr3_aa: CASTAGQGETEAFF